This TCR beta chain originates from a study of response to subunit inactivated influenza vaccine. This clonotype was observed a handful of times. The CDR3 totals 17 residues. Deletions cut 7 bases from V and 4 bases from J, with 23 bases between. The germline V gene has CDR1 MNHNS and CDR2 SASEGT. TCRdb passed the RT-PCR reads through MiXCR, listing each CDR3 protein once. The table has roughly 620,000 distinct CDR3 sequences, around 11% seen once. Another study also made use of these data, one on T cells expressing NK-cell markers. That source notes: The cDNA for TCR beta came from 5'RACE template switching with UMIs. For about 6 donors, the dominant NKG2C+ clonotypes made up roughly 1.0-8% of their CD8+ T cells. A handful of donors showed these clonotypes also leading the CD3+CD56-NKG2C+ fraction. The study did not resolve the HCMV specificity of expanded NKG2C+ T cell clones.

The genes are TRBV6-1 and TRBJ2-1; D possibly corresponds to TRBD1 (6 bases). The sequences come from PBMCs from blood, collected on the day of vaccination. The sequence was obtained from a middle-aged man who received an inactivated influenza vaccine. The CDR3 sequence is CASKRLDGDTNYNEQFF. The CDR3 region has the DNA TGTGCCAGCAAACGGCTGGATGGGGACACCAATTACAATGAGCAGTTCTTC.